Here is one T cell receptor beta chain with its context. All the people who gave samples were healthy bone marrow donors. The record originates from a study of cytomegalovirus exposure and HLA in healthy donors. About the study: Within an early data release were 65 million to 90 million unique TCRs drawn from HLA-typed donors.

From germline, CDR1 is MDHEN and CDR2 SYDVKM. Trimming removed 7 bases at V and 2 bases at J, with 15 bases between. This CDR3 comprises 15 residues. Primers for the PCR totalled 60 Vbeta and 13 Jbeta. The repertoire was sequenced with immunoSEQ multiplex PCR; TCRdb's copy has only in-frame clones and lacks some. The repertoire table contains 150,000 to 200,000 clones. Sequenced sample: PBMCs. The J gene is TRBJ1-3, the V gene TRBV28; possible D gene TRBD1, 6 bases. The receptor was isolated from a young woman in good health and CMV-seropositive. CDR3 DNA sequence: TGTGCCAGCACGGGGGGCGTCGGGACTGGAAACACCATATATTTT. Amino acid sequence: CASTGGVGTGNTIYF.